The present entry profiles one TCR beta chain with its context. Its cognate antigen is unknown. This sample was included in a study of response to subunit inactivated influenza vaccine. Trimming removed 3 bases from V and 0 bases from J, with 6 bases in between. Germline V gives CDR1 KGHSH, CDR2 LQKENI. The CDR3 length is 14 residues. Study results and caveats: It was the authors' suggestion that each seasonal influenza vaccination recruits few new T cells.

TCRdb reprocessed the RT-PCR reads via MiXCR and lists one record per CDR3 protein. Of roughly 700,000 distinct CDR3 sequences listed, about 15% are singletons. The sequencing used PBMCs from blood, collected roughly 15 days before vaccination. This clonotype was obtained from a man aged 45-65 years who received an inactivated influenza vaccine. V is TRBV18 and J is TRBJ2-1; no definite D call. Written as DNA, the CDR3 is TGTGCCAGCTCACCCCTGGGCTCCTACAATGAGCAGTTCTTC. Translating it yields CASSPLGSYNEQFF.